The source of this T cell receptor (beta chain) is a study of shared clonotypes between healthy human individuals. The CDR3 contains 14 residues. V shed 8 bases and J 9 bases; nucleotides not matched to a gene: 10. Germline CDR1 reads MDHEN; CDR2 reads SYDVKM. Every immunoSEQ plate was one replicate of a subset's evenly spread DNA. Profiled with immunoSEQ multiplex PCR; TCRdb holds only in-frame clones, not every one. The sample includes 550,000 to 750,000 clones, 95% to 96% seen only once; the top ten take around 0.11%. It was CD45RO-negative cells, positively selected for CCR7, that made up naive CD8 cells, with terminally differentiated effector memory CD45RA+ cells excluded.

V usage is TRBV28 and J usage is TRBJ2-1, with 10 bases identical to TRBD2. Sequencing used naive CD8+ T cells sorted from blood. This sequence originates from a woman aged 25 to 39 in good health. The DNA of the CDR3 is TGTGCCAGCCGCTCAGCGGGAGGGTTGAGTGAGCAGTTCTTC. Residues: CASRSAGGLSEQFF.